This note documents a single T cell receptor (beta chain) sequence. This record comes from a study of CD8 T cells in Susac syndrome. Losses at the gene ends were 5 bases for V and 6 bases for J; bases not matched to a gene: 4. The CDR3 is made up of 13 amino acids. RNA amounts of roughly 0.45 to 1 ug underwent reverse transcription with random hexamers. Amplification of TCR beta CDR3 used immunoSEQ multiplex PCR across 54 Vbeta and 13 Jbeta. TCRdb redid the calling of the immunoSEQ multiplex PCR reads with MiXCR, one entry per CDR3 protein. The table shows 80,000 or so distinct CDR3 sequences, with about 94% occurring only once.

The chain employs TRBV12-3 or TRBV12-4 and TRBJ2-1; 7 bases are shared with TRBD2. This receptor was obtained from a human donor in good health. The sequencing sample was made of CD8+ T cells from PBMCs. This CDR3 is CASSGWGGNEQFF. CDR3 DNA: TGTGCCAGCAGTGGCTGGGGGGGCAATGAGCAGTTCTTC.